This T cell receptor (beta chain) was documented in a study of monozygotic twins with inflammatory bowel disease. The study, taken as a whole, reports: A reduction in TCRbeta diversity (inverse Simpson) was seen in IBD patients relative to healthy co-twins. Twins with IBD had fewer clonotypes in common with others than healthy twins, particularly during disease activity. Researchers were unable to tell different T cell subtypes apart. Support was absent for any single strong signal or clonotype linked to IBD.

Looked up from germline, CDR1 is MNHNS and CDR2 is SASEGT. The CDR3 spans 11 residues. Notes on this clonotype: Its antigen remains unidentified.

TCRdb reprocessed the 5' RACE reads; each CDR3 protein has one entry and no DNA is given. The sample totals 300,000 to 350,000 distinct CDR3 sequences. The chain carries TRBV6-1 and TRBJ2-1; without DNA, the TCRdb call of TRBD1 cannot be checked. What was sequenced was blood. The source of this sequence is a human donor with ulcerative colitis or Crohn's disease, or a healthy co-twin of an affected twin (not recorded which). CDR3: CASSRGGEQFF.